This note documents a single TCR beta chain sequence. Its specificity is unknown. This record belongs to a study of cytomegalovirus exposure and HLA in healthy donors. Study at large: Membership in the Caucasian-associated ancestry cluster was found for 75% to 85% of fewer than 450 genotyped donors. Overall study results and limits: A later analysis associated approximately 17,000 TCR beta sequences with HLA alleles at a 0.05 false discovery rate. For most TCR sequences rarity was the rule, although some public TCRs occurred in many donors. Earlier results showed most TCR beta V segments being productive about 87% or about 30% of the time.

A multiplex PCR was run with 60 Vbeta primers and 13 Jbeta primers. Clones were read by immunoSEQ multiplex PCR, and TCRdb kept only the in-frame ones, dropping some. The profile shows 65,000 to 75,000 clones, almost 70% of them singletons. With V trimmed by 2 bases and J by 2 bases, 3 bases remained unmatched. Germline CDR1 and CDR2: MNHEY and SMNVEV (reference sequence). This CDR3 is 15 amino acids long. The chain has TRBV27 and TRBJ2-7; 10 positions match TRBD1. This receptor was identified in a man between 35 and 55 years old in good health and CMV-seropositive. Sequenced: PBMCs. CDR3 coding DNA: TGTGCCAGCAGTTTAGGACAGGGGGGCCCCTACGAGCAGTACTTC. It codes for CASSLGQGGPYEQYF.